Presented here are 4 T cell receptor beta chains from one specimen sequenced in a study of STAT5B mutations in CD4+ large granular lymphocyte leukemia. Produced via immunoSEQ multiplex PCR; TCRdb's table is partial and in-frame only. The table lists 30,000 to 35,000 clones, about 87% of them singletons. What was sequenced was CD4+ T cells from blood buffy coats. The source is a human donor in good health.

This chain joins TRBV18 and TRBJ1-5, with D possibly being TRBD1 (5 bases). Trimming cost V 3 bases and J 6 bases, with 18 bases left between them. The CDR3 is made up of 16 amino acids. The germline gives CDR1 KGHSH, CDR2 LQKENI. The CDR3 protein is CASSPPGRGRGQPQHF. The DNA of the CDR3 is TGTGCCAGCTCACCCCCGGGGAGGGGAAGAGGTCAGCCCCAGCATTTT.

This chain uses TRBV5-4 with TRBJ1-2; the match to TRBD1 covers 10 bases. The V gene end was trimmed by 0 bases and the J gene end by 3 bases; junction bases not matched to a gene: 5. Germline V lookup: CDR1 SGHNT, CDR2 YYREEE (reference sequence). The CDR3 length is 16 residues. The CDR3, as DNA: TGTGCCAGCAGCTTGGGACAGGGGGCTAGAGACTATGGCTACACCTTC. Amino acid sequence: CASSLGQGARDYGYTF.

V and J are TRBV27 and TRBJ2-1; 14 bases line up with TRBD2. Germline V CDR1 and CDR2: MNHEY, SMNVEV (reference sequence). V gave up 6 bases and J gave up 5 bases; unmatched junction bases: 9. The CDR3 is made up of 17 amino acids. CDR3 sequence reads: CASRGTSGRTSNNEQFF. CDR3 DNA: TGTGCCAGCAGAGGGACTAGCGGGAGAACTTCTAACAATGAGCAGTTCTTC.

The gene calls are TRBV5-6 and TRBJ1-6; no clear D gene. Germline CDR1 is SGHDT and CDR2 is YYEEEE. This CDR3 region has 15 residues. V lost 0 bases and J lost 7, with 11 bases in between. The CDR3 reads CASSLDWVGNSPLHF. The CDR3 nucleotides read TGTGCCAGCAGCTTGGATTGGGTTGGGAATTCACCCCTCCACTTT.